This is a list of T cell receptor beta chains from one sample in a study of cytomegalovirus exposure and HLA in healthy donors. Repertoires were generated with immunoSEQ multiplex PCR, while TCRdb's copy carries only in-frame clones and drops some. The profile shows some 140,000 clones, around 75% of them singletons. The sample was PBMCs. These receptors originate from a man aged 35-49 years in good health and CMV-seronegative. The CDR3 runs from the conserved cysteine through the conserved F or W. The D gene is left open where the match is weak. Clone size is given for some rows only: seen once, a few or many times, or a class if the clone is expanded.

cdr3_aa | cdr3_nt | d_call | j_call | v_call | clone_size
CASSLGTSGRVRTGELFF | TGTGCCAGCAGCTTAGGGACTAGCGGGAGGGTTCGCACCGGGGAGCTGTTTTTT | TRBD2 | TRBJ2-2 | TRBV7-9 | .
CASSFGRGGEQYF | TGTGCCAGCAGCTTTGGGCGGGGTGGCGAGCAGTACTTC | . | TRBJ2-7 | TRBV7-9 | .
CASSPTFRAGPDTQYF | TGTGCCAGCAGCCCAACGTTCCGGGCAGGGCCAGATACGCAGTATTTT | . | TRBJ2-3 | TRBV7-9 | few
CASSLPSGNYEQYF | TGTGCCAGCAGCTTGCCTAGCGGAAACTACGAGCAGTACTTC | TRBD2 | TRBJ2-7 | TRBV13 | .
CATTPVTGVNTGELFF | TGTGCCACTACGCCCGTGACAGGGGTTAACACCGGGGAGCTGTTTTTT | TRBD1 | TRBJ2-2 | TRBV10-3 | .
CATSLGGRGRDTEAFF | TGTGCCACCAGTCTTGGGGGCAGGGGTCGGGACACTGAAGCTTTCTTT | . | TRBJ1-1 | TRBV15 | .
CASTGGPRLAASTDTQYF | TGTGCCAGCACCGGGGGGCCTCGACTAGCAGCTAGCACAGATACGCAGTATTTT | . | TRBJ2-3 | TRBV2 | .
CASSLPQGIYEQYF | TGTGCCAGCAGCCTCCCTCAGGGAATCTACGAGCAGTACTTC | . | TRBJ2-7 | TRBV6-6 | .
CASSPTVGTGTQETQYF | TGTGCCAGCAGCCCCACGGTTGGGACAGGGACTCAAGAGACCCAGTACTTC | TRBD1 | TRBJ2-5 | TRBV7-7 | .
CASDGTGISGANVLTF | TGTGCCAGTGACGGGACAGGAATTTCCGGGGCCAACGTCCTGACTTTC | TRBD1 | TRBJ2-6 | TRBV2 | once
CASSSPGENYGYTF | TGTGCCAGCAGCTCTCCGGGTGAGAACTATGGCTACACCTTC | . | TRBJ1-2 | TRBV7-9 | once
CASSQVFTRDLLGNTEAFF | TGCGCCAGCAGCCAAGTTTTTACACGGGATCTTCTAGGGAACACTGAAGCTTTCTTT | . | TRBJ1-1 | TRBV4-1 | .
CASSLEAGSGTDTQYF | TGTGCCAGCAGCTTAGAGGCGGGGAGTGGAACAGATACGCAGTATTTT | . | TRBJ2-3 | TRBV7-2 | .
CASSATGTLETQYF | TGCGCCAGCAGCGCAACCGGGACTTTAGAGACCCAGTACTTC | . | TRBJ2-5 | TRBV5-1 | few
CASSAYGQGMRSPLHF | TGTGCCAGCAGTGCATATGGACAGGGAATGCGGTCACCCCTCCACTTT | TRBD1 | TRBJ1-6 | TRBV27 | .
CASSYSGEKLFF | TGTGCCAGCAGTTACTCGGGCGAAAAACTGTTTTTT | . | TRBJ1-4 | TRBV6-5 | .
CAWSSPQGLGQPQHF | TGTGCCTGGAGTTCACCTCAGGGTCTCGGTCAGCCCCAGCATTTT | . | TRBJ1-5 | TRBV30 | once
CASSDPGTVGYTF | TGTGCCAGCAGTGACCCTGGGACAGTGGGCTACACCTTC | TRBD1 | TRBJ1-2 | TRBV6-4 | .
CASSLATTVTGELFF | TGCGCCAGCAGCTTGGCAACGACAGTTACCGGGGAGCTGTTTTTT | . | TRBJ2-2 | TRBV5-1 | .
CASSFRTGETQYF | TGTGCCAGCAGTTTCCGGACAGGGGAGACCCAGTACTTC | TRBD1 | TRBJ2-5 | TRBV27 | .
CASSALGGGGSNQPQHF | TGTGCCAGCAGTGCCTTGGGAGGGGGAGGTAGCAATCAGCCCCAGCATTTT | . | TRBJ1-5 | TRBV2 | .
CASRPLAGPNNEQFF | TGTGCCAGCAGACCACTAGCGGGCCCGAACAATGAGCAGTTCTTC | TRBD2 | TRBJ2-1 | TRBV28 | few
CAWSSSGDTQYF | TGTGCCTGGAGTTCCTCCGGGGATACGCAGTATTTT | . | TRBJ2-3 | TRBV30 | .
CASSLVGQGGTGELFF | TGCGCCAGCAGCTTGGTCGGACAGGGCGGCACCGGGGAGCTGTTTTTT | TRBD1 | TRBJ2-2 | TRBV5-1 | .
CASSLARTANGYTF | TGTGCCAGCAGCTTAGCGCGTACAGCTAATGGCTACACCTTC | . | TRBJ1-2 | TRBV7-2 | .
CASSMAGTGVSGANVLTF | TGTGCCAGTAGTATGGCCGGGACAGGTGTCTCTGGGGCCAACGTCCTGACTTTC | TRBD1 | TRBJ2-6 | TRBV19 | .
CASSQDRGNTGELFF | TGTGCCAGCAGCCAGGACAGGGGAAACACCGGGGAGCTGTTTTTT | TRBD1 | TRBJ2-2 | TRBV14 | .
CASSPQAMEQYF | TGTGCCAGCAGCCCCCAGGCGATGGAGCAGTACTTC | . | TRBJ2-7 | TRBV7-9 | .
CASSLAGSTDTQYF | TGTGCCAGCAGCTTAGCGGGAAGCACAGATACGCAGTATTTT | TRBD2 | TRBJ2-3 | TRBV6-5 | .
CASSQDILAGTGELFF | TGCGCCAGCAGCCAAGATATACTAGCGGGGACCGGGGAGCTGTTTTTT | TRBD2 | TRBJ2-2 | TRBV4-3 | .
CASSTGQQTQYF | TGCGCCAGCAGTACAGGGCAGCAGACCCAGTACTTC | . | TRBJ2-5 | TRBV5-1 | .
CASSPSRGSSYNEQFF | TGTGCCAGCAGCCCCTCCCGGGGGAGCTCCTACAATGAGCAGTTCTTC | . | TRBJ2-1 | TRBV27 | .
CAWSTGLGVSGELFF | TGTGCCTGGAGTACCGGACTAGGGGTATCCGGGGAGCTGTTTTTT | TRBD2 | TRBJ2-2 | TRBV30 | .
CASSQAGLNTEAFF | TGTGCCAGCAGTCAGGCAGGGCTGAACACTGAAGCTTTCTTT | . | TRBJ1-1 | TRBV27 | .
CASRTTSYNEQFF | TGTGCCAGCAGGACTACCTCCTACAATGAGCAGTTCTTC | . | TRBJ2-1 | TRBV28 | few
CAWSGPGGRVAGELFF | TGTGCCTGGAGTGGGCCGGGGGGGCGAGTCGCCGGGGAGCTGTTTTTT | TRBD2 | TRBJ2-2 | TRBV30 | .
CAIGGDSYEQYF | TGTGCCATCGGCGGGGACTCCTACGAGCAGTACTTC | . | TRBJ2-7 | TRBV10-3 | .
CASSYSDQYTEAFF | TGTGCCAGCAGTTACTCTGATCAGTACACTGAAGCTTTCTTT | . | TRBJ1-1 | TRBV6-5 | .
CSVELSGRGTEAFF | TGCAGCGTTGAATTGTCTGGCCGAGGCACTGAAGCTTTCTTT | . | TRBJ1-1 | TRBV29-1 | .
CASSLTADSSYNEQFF | TGTGCCAGCAGCTTGACGGCGGACAGCTCCTACAATGAGCAGTTCTTC | . | TRBJ2-1 | TRBV11-2 | .
CASSLDGENEAFF | TGTGCCAGCAGCTTGGATGGGGAGAATGAAGCTTTCTTT | . | TRBJ1-1 | TRBV5-4 | once
CASRDAGVYGYTF | TGTGCCAGCAGGGACGCCGGGGTCTATGGCTACACCTTC | . | TRBJ1-2 | TRBV6-5 | .
CATSTGGNQPQHF | TGTGCCACCTCGACAGGAGGCAATCAGCCCCAGCATTTT | . | TRBJ1-5 | TRBV15 | .
CASSPGASPYNEQFF | TGTGCCAGCAGCCCAGGGGCCAGCCCCTACAATGAGCAGTTCTTC | . | TRBJ2-1 | TRBV11-3 | .
CAWSVYRAYEQYF | TGTGCCTGGAGTGTCTACAGGGCCTACGAGCAGTACTTC | . | TRBJ2-7 | TRBV30 | .
CASSPLSGRANEQFF | TGTGCCAGCTCACCACTTAGCGGGAGGGCCAATGAGCAGTTCTTC | TRBD2 | TRBJ2-1 | TRBV18 | few
CASTGGWGSTDTQYF | TGCGCCAGTACCGGGGGTTGGGGGAGCACAGATACGCAGTATTTT | . | TRBJ2-3 | TRBV5-1 | .
CASNARESDQPQHF | TGTGCCAGCAACGCCAGGGAATCTGATCAGCCCCAGCATTTT | . | TRBJ1-5 | TRBV5-8 | few
CASGFQGANTEAFF | TGTGCCAGTGGCTTTCAGGGGGCTAACACTGAAGCTTTCTTT | TRBD1 | TRBJ1-1 | TRBV19 | .
CACSSGGNPNEQFF | TGTGCCTGCAGTAGCGGGGGGAACCCTAATGAGCAGTTCTTC | TRBD2 | TRBJ2-1 | TRBV7-7 | .
CASSGQGAYGYTF | TGCGCCAGCAGCGGACAGGGGGCCTATGGCTACACCTTC | TRBD1 | TRBJ1-2 | TRBV5-1 | .
CASSPSSAGELFF | TGCGCCAGCAGCCCCTCTAGCGCGGGGGAGCTGTTTTTT | . | TRBJ2-2 | TRBV5-1 | .
CASSLMQGGVYEQYF | TGTGCCAGCAGCTTAATGCAGGGAGGTGTGTACGAGCAGTACTTC | . | TRBJ2-7 | TRBV11-2 | few
CASSLGLGVTQYF | TGTGCCAGCAGCTTGGGTTTGGGAGTGACCCAGTACTTC | . | TRBJ2-5 | TRBV5-6 | .
CASSQNRRGAETQYF | TGCGCCAGCAGCCAGAACCGACGTGGAGCAGAGACCCAGTACTTC | . | TRBJ2-5 | TRBV4-3 | .
CAAGRGERTGNEQFF | TGTGCAGCGGGGCGCGGGGAAAGGACGGGCAATGAGCAGTTCTTC | TRBD2 | TRBJ2-1 | TRBV6-5 | .
CSHGGGGTDTQYF | TGCAGCCACGGGGGGGGAGGCACAGATACGCAGTATTTT | TRBD2 | TRBJ2-3 | TRBV29-1 | .
CASSFLASQMGEQYF | TGTGCCAGCAGCTTCCTAGCGTCTCAAATGGGCGAGCAGTACTTC | . | TRBJ2-7 | TRBV7-2 | .
CASSLVTGTGTGNTIYF | TGTGCCAGCAGCTTAGTAACGGGGACGGGGACAGGAAACACCATATATTTT | . | TRBJ1-3 | TRBV7-2 | .
CASSPTGLADYYEQYF | TGTGCCAGTAGTCCCACGGGACTAGCGGACTACTACGAGCAGTACTTC | TRBD2 | TRBJ2-7 | TRBV19 | .